This paragraph covers one T cell receptor beta chain sequence. Its antigen is not known. Each TRB cDNA library was prepared by 5' RACE (with UMI labels). TCRdb derives one entry per CDR3 protein from the 5' RACE reads, leaving out DNA. This listing includes about 120,000 distinct CDR3 sequences. The data belong to a study of CXCR3-negative and CXCR3-positive naive CD8 T cells. Overall study results and limits: Post-cryopreservation CXCR3 expression was partly diminished, and the bulk of assays employed fresh PBMCs. Naive cells, whether CXCR3-negative or CXCR3-positive, had similar TRBV-TRBJ usage, while memory cells differed.

The sample taken for sequencing was naive CXCR3- CD8+ T cells from blood. Specified subset: CD45RO-CCR7+CD27+CD95- naive CD8+ T cells lacking CXCR3 (TNR3-). The TCR sequence derives from a human donor in good health. Some clones in this sample may be carry-over from other donors' samples.

CDR3 amino acids: CASPLAGGPSYEQYF. V and J are TRBV23-1 and TRBJ2-7; the D call from TCRdb, TRBD2, cannot be confirmed without DNA. TRBV23-1 belongs to the ORF category, with a function that is uncertain. CDR3 length: 15 amino acids.